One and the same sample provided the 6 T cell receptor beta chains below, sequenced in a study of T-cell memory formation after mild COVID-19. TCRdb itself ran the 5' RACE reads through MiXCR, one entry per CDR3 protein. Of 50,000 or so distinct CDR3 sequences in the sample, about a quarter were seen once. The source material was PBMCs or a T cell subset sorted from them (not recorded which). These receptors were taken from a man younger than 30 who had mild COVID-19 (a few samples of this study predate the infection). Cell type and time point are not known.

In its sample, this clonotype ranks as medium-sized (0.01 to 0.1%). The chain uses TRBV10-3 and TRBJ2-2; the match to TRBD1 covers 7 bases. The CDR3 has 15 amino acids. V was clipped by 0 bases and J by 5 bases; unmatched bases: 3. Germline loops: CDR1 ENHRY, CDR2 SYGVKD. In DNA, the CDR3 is TGTGCCATCAGTGAGTCCCAACAGGGGACCGGGGAGCTGTTTTTT. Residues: CAISESQQGTGELFF.

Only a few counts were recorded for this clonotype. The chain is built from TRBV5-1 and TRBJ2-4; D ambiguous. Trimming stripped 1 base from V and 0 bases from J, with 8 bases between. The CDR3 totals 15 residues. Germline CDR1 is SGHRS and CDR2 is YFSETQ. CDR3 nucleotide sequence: TGCGCCAGCAGCTTGTCGTGGTTAGCCAAAAACATTCAGTACTTC. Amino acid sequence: CASSLSWLAKNIQYF.

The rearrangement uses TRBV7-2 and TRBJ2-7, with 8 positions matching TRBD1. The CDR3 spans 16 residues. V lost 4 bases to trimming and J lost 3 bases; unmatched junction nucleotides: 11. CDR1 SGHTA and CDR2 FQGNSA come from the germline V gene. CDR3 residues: CASSSRQGSRNYEQYF. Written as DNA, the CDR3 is TGTGCCAGCAGCTCCAGACAGGGGAGTCGAAACTACGAGCAGTACTTC.

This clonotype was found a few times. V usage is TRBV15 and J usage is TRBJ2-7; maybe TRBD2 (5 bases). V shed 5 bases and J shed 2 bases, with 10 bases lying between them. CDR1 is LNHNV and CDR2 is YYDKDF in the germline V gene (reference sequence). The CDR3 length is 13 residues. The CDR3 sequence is CATSPGSTYEQYF. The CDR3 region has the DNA TGTGCCACCAGCCCGGGGTCTACCTACGAGCAGTACTTC. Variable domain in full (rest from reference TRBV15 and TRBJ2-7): DAMVIQNPRYQVTQFGKPVTLSCSQTLNHNVMYWYQQKSSQAPKLLFHYYDKDFNNEADTPDNFQSRRPNTSFCFLDIRSPGLGDTAMYLCATSPGSTYEQYFGPGTRLTVT.

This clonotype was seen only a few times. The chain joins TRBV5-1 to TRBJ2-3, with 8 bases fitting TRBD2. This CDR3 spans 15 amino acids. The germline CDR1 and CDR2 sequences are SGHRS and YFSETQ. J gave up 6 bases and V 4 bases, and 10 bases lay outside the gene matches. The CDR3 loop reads CASSVFLRGGDTQYF. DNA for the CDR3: TGCGCCAGCAGCGTGTTCCTCCGGGGGGGGGATACGCAGTATTTT.

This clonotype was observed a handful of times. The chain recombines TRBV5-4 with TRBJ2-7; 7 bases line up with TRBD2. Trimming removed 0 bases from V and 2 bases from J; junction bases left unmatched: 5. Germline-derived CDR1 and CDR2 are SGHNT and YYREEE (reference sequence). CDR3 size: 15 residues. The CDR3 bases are TGTGCCAGCAGCTTGGATGGGGGGGTCCCCTACGAGCAGTACGTC. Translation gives CASSLDGGVPYEQYV.